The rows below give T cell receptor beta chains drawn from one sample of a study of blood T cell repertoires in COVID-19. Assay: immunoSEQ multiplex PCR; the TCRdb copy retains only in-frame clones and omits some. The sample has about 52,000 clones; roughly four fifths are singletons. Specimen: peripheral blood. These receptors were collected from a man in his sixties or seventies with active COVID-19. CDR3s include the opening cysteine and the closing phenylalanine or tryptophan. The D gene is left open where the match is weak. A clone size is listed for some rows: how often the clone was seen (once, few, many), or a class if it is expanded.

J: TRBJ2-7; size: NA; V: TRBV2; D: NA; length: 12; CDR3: CASAQGPGEQYF; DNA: TGTGCCAGCGCGCAGGGGCCGGGGGAGCAGTACTTC
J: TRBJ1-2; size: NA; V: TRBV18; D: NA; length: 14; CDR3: CASSPGTARYGYTF; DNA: TGTGCCAGCTCACCCGGTACCGCTAGGTATGGCTACACCTTC
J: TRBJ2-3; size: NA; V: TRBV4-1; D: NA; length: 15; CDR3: CASSQIVLGADTQYF; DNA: TGCGCCAGCAGCCAGATTGTTCTCGGTGCAGATACGCAGTATTTT
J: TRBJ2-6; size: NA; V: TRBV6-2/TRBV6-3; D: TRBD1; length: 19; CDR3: CASSSVRQGLSSGANVLTF; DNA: TGTGCCAGCAGTTCCGTTCGACAGGGGCTAAGCTCTGGGGCCAACGTCCTGACTTTC
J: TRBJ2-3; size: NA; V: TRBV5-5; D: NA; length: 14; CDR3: CASSLAGLQDTQYF; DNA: TGTGCCAGCAGCTTAGCGGGCCTCCAGGATACGCAGTATTTT
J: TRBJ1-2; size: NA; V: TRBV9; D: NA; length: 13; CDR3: CASSVRDNYGYTF; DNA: TGTGCCAGCAGCGTAAGAGATAACTATGGCTACACCTTC
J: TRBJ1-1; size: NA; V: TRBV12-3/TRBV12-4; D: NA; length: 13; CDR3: CASRQGGLKEAFF; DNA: TGTGCCAGCAGACAGGGCGGTTTAAAGGAAGCTTTCTTT
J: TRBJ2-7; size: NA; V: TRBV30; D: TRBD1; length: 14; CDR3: CAWSLQGAGDEQYF; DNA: TGTGCCTGGAGCCTACAGGGGGCGGGGGACGAGCAGTACTTC
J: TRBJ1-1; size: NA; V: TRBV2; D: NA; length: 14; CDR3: CARSAGTSNTEAFF; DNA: TGTGCCAGGTCAGCCGGGACATCGAACACTGAAGCTTTCTTT
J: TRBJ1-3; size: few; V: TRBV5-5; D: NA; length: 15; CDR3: CASSFDQGWGNTIYF; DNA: TGTGCCAGCAGCTTTGATCAGGGATGGGGAAACACCATATATTTT
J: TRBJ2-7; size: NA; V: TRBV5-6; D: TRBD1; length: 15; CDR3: CASSARGTGSPEQYF; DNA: TGTGCCAGCAGCGCACGAGGGACAGGGTCCCCCGAGCAGTACTTC
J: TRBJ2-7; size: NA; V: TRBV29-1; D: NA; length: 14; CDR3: CSVEVAGTSNEQYF; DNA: TGCAGCGTTGAAGTAGCCGGTACAAGTAACGAGCAGTACTTC
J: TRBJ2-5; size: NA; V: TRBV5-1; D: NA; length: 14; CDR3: CASSLVGAQETQYF; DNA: TGCGCCAGCAGCCTCGTGGGAGCCCAAGAGACCCAGTACTTC
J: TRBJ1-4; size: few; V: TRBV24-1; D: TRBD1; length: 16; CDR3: CATSDPRTGAREKLFF; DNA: TGTGCCACCAGTGATCCCAGGACAGGGGCGCGAGAAAAACTGTTTTTT
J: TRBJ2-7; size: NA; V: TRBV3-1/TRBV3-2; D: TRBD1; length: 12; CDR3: CANLRTGYEQYF; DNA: TGTGCCAACCTCCGGACAGGCTACGAGCAGTACTTC
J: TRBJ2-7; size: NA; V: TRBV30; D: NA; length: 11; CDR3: CAWSYSYEQYF; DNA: TGTGCCTGGAGCTACAGCTACGAGCAGTACTTC
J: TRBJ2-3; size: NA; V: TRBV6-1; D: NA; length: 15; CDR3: CASSDWGRVSDTQYF; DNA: TGTGCCAGCAGTGATTGGGGCAGGGTGTCAGATACGCAGTATTTT
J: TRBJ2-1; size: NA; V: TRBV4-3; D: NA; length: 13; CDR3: CASSRGGVVEQFF; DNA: TGCGCCAGCAGCCGAGGAGGAGTGGTTGAGCAGTTCTTC
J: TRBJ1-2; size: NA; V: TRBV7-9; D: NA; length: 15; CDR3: CASSLADTVSKGYTF; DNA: TGTGCCAGCAGCTTAGCAGACACCGTAAGCAAAGGCTACACCTTC
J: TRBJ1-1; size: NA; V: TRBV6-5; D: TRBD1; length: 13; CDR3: CASIPRDSLEAFF; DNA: TGTGCCAGCATTCCCCGGGACAGCTTAGAAGCTTTCTTT
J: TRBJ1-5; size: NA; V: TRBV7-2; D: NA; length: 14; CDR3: CASSGSRSNQPQHF; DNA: TGTGCCAGCAGCGGGTCGAGGAGCAATCAGCCCCAGCATTTT
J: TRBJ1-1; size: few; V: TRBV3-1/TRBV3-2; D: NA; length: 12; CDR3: CASSDWNTEAFF; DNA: TGTGCCAGCAGTGACTGGAACACTGAAGCTTTCTTT
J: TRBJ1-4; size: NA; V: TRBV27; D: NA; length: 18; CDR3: CASSLSLGGSLTNEKLFF; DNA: TGTGCCAGCAGTTTATCCCTCGGGGGATCACTAACTAATGAAAAACTGTTTTTT
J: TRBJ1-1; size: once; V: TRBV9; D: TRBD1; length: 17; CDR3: CASSVVPGQGGNTEAFF; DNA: TGTGCCAGCAGCGTAGTCCCCGGACAGGGAGGGAACACTGAAGCTTTCTTT